A selection of T cell receptor beta chains follows, all from one sample in a study of blood T cell repertoires in COVID-19. Method: immunoSEQ multiplex PCR; TCRdb's copy keeps in-frame clones and lacks some. There are about 34,000 clones in the sample; about 75% occur only once, and approximately 15% lies in the top ten. Sequencing input: peripheral blood. These receptors were collected from a man at least 80 years old with active or convalescent COVID-19. CDR3s include the opening cysteine and the closing phenylalanine or tryptophan. The D gene is left open where the match is weak. A clone size is listed for some rows: how often the clone was seen (once, few, many), or a class if it is expanded.

abundance: few; j_gene: TRBJ2-2; d_gene: NA; v_gene: TRBV7-9; CDR3nt: TGTGCCAGCAGCCCCGGGGGGCTCGGCACCGGGGAGCTGTTTTTT; CDR3aa: CASSPGGLGTGELFF
abundance: NA; j_gene: TRBJ1-3; d_gene: TRBD1; v_gene: TRBV10-3; CDR3nt: TGTGCCATCAGGCCAGGAGGGGGCAGGGCTGGAAACACCATATATTTT; CDR3aa: CAIRPGGGRAGNTIYF
abundance: NA; j_gene: TRBJ1-5; d_gene: NA; v_gene: TRBV6-1; CDR3nt: TGTGCCAGCAGTGAAACCCGACAGACCAATCAGCCCCAGCATTTT; CDR3aa: CASSETRQTNQPQHF
abundance: NA; j_gene: TRBJ1-1; d_gene: NA; v_gene: TRBV5-1; CDR3nt: TGCGCCAGCAGCGGGAACAGGGACGTGAACACTGAAGCTTTCTTT; CDR3aa: CASSGNRDVNTEAFF
abundance: NA; j_gene: TRBJ2-2; d_gene: TRBD2; v_gene: TRBV7-9; CDR3nt: TGTGCCAGCAGCCAAACTAGCGTCGGGGAGCTGTTTTTT; CDR3aa: CASSQTSVGELFF
abundance: NA; j_gene: TRBJ2-1; d_gene: NA; v_gene: TRBV7-2; CDR3nt: TGTGCCAGCAGCTTATCCCAGGGGGGACCCAATGAGCAGTTCTTC; CDR3aa: CASSLSQGGPNEQFF
abundance: NA; j_gene: TRBJ2-3; d_gene: NA; v_gene: TRBV5-8; CDR3nt: TGTGCCAGCAGCCCCAGGGATACGCAGTATTTT; CDR3aa: CASSPRDTQYF
abundance: few; j_gene: TRBJ1-5; d_gene: NA; v_gene: TRBV2; CDR3nt: TGTGCCAGCAGTGCTTCTTGGGCGACTCAGCCCCAGCATTTT; CDR3aa: CASSASWATQPQHF
abundance: once; j_gene: TRBJ1-1; d_gene: TRBD1; v_gene: TRBV11-2; CDR3nt: TGTGCCAGCAGCTTAACTAGACAGGGGTATACTGAAGCTTTCTTT; CDR3aa: CASSLTRQGYTEAFF
abundance: NA; j_gene: TRBJ2-7; d_gene: TRBD2; v_gene: TRBV5-1; CDR3nt: TGCGCCAGCAGCCCGATCAGCGGGGGAACCTACGAGCAGTACTTC; CDR3aa: CASSPISGGTYEQYF
abundance: NA; j_gene: TRBJ2-3; d_gene: NA; v_gene: TRBV3-1/TRBV3-2; CDR3nt: TGTGCCAGCAGCCAACAAGAGGGTGCAGATACGCAGTATTTT; CDR3aa: CASSQQEGADTQYF
abundance: NA; j_gene: TRBJ1-6; d_gene: TRBD1; v_gene: TRBV28; CDR3nt: TGTGCCACGACAGGGGCGAATTCACCCCTCCACTTT; CDR3aa: CATTGANSPLHF
abundance: NA; j_gene: TRBJ1-2; d_gene: TRBD1; v_gene: TRBV9; CDR3nt: TGTGCCAGCAGCGTAGAAACAGGGGGCTATGGCTACACCTTC; CDR3aa: CASSVETGGYGYTF
abundance: few; j_gene: TRBJ1-4; d_gene: TRBD1; v_gene: TRBV30; CDR3nt: TGTGCCCTACGACAGGGGGCGCTTGAAAAACTGTTTTTT; CDR3aa: CALRQGALEKLFF
abundance: NA; j_gene: TRBJ2-3; d_gene: NA; v_gene: TRBV9; CDR3nt: TGTGCCAGCAGCCGAGTCGCGTCTAGCACAGATACGCAGTATTTT; CDR3aa: CASSRVASSTDTQYF
abundance: few; j_gene: TRBJ1-2; d_gene: TRBD1; v_gene: TRBV18; CDR3nt: TGTGCCAGCTCACCAGGGGTGTCAGGGGGCGGTCACTATGGCTACACCTTC; CDR3aa: CASSPGVSGGGHYGYTF
abundance: few; j_gene: TRBJ2-1; d_gene: TRBD1; v_gene: TRBV5-5; CDR3nt: TGTGCCAGCAGCCTAGCACAGGGGTCCAATGAGCAGTTCTTC; CDR3aa: CASSLAQGSNEQFF
abundance: few; j_gene: TRBJ1-5; d_gene: TRBD1; v_gene: TRBV27; CDR3nt: TGTGCCAGCAGTTCTACAGGGGGCAGACAGCCCCAGCATTTT; CDR3aa: CASSSTGGRQPQHF
abundance: NA; j_gene: TRBJ1-1; d_gene: TRBD1; v_gene: TRBV7-2; CDR3nt: TGTGCCAGCAGCCCACAGGGGGCGAACACTGAAGCTTTCTTT; CDR3aa: CASSPQGANTEAFF
abundance: NA; j_gene: TRBJ1-5; d_gene: NA; v_gene: TRBV7-8; CDR3nt: TGTGCCAGCACCGCCTCGTGGGGAGACAATCAGCCCCAGCATTTT; CDR3aa: CASTASWGDNQPQHF
abundance: NA; j_gene: TRBJ2-4; d_gene: NA; v_gene: TRBV29-1; CDR3nt: TGCAGCGTTGAAGACGGGAGTGAGGGGCGCGAAAACATTCAGTACTTC; CDR3aa: CSVEDGSEGRENIQYF
abundance: NA; j_gene: TRBJ1-2; d_gene: TRBD1; v_gene: TRBV27; CDR3nt: TGTGCCAGCAGTTTGACCGACAGGGTTGGTGGCTACACCTTC; CDR3aa: CASSLTDRVGGYTF
abundance: NA; j_gene: TRBJ2-5; d_gene: TRBD2; v_gene: TRBV30; CDR3nt: TGTGCCTGGAATGGCGGGACTAGCGGGAGGAACCAAGAGACCCAGTACTTC; CDR3aa: CAWNGGTSGRNQETQYF
abundance: NA; j_gene: TRBJ1-6; d_gene: NA; v_gene: TRBV2; CDR3nt: TGTGCCACGGCGGCCGAGACCTATAATTCACCCCTCCACTTT; CDR3aa: CATAAETYNSPLHF
abundance: NA; j_gene: TRBJ2-3; d_gene: TRBD2; v_gene: TRBV11-3; CDR3nt: TGTGCCAGCAGCTTCGGGGGAGGGTCAGGCACAGATACGCAGTATTTT; CDR3aa: CASSFGGGSGTDTQYF
abundance: NA; j_gene: TRBJ2-7; d_gene: TRBD1; v_gene: TRBV6-2/TRBV6-3; CDR3nt: TGTGCCAGCAGCAGGACAGGCTCCTACGAGCAGTACTTC; CDR3aa: CASSRTGSYEQYF
abundance: NA; j_gene: TRBJ2-2; d_gene: NA; v_gene: TRBV7-6; CDR3nt: TGTGCCAGCAGCCCACAGGTTGCCGGGGAGCTGTTTTTT; CDR3aa: CASSPQVAGELFF